The rows below give T cell receptor beta chains drawn from one sample of a study of cytomegalovirus exposure and HLA in healthy donors. Method: immunoSEQ multiplex PCR; TCRdb's copy keeps in-frame clones and lacks some. The sample table sets out about 130,000 clones. The sequencing sample was made of PBMCs. The receptors shown here come from a man aged 25 to 40 in good health and CMV-seronegative. Each CDR3 is given with its conserved first and last residue. A D gene is named only where the DNA matches it firmly.

cdr3_length	j_call	d_call	v_call	cdr3_nt	cdr3_aa
13	TRBJ1-4	NA	TRBV7-9	TGTGCCAGCAGCCAATGGGGAGGGGAAAAACTGTTTTTT	CASSQWGGEKLFF
18	TRBJ2-1	TRBD2	TRBV28	TGTGCCAGCAGTTTAGTGACTAGCGGATTTAGCTCCTACAATGAGCAGTTCTTC	CASSLVTSGFSSYNEQFF
15	TRBJ2-7	TRBD2	TRBV5-1	TGCGCCAGCGCACCGATAGCGGGAGAACCGTACGAGCAGTACTTC	CASAPIAGEPYEQYF
14	TRBJ1-4	NA	TRBV29-1	TGCAGCGTAACCCAACAGCTTCCTTATGAAAAACTGTTTTTT	CSVTQQLPYEKLFF
15	TRBJ2-5	TRBD2	TRBV4-1	TGCGCCAGCAGCCAAATAGGGACTATTGTAGAGACCCAGTACTTC	CASSQIGTIVETQYF
17	TRBJ2-3	TRBD2	TRBV28	TGTGCCAGCAGTCGCCTACTACTAGCGGAGGGGCCAGATACGCAGTATTTT	CASSRLLLAEGPDTQYF
17	TRBJ2-1	NA	TRBV7-2	TGTGCCAGCAGCTCGAATATTTTGGGGGCCGGGTACAATGAGCAGTTCTTC	CASSSNILGAGYNEQFF
14	TRBJ2-5	TRBD1	TRBV4-1	TGCGCCAGCAGTTCGAGGGGGCTCCAAGAGACCCAGTACTTC	CASSSRGLQETQYF
12	TRBJ2-3	NA	TRBV28	TGTGCCAGCAGTCCGTCGACAGATACGCAGTATTTT	CASSPSTDTQYF
16	TRBJ2-3	TRBD2	TRBV5-6	TGTGCCAGCAGCTTGAGCGGGACGGCTAGCACAGATACGCAGTATTTT	CASSLSGTASTDTQYF
15	TRBJ2-2	TRBD1	TRBV9	TGTGCCAGCAGAACCGGGACAGCTAACACCGGGGAGCTGTTTTTT	CASRTGTANTGELFF
15	TRBJ2-7	TRBD1	TRBV28	TGTGCCAGCAGTTCCTCCGGGACAGGGGACTACGAGCAGTACTTC	CASSSSGTGDYEQYF
14	TRBJ2-7	NA	TRBV5-6	TGTGCCAGCAGCTTTCGGGCAGGGTACTACGAGCAGTACTTC	CASSFRAGYYEQYF
16	TRBJ2-7	NA	TRBV4-2	TGTGCCAGCAGCCAAGAGGAGACTAGATTCTCCTACGAGCAGTACTTC	CASSQEETRFSYEQYF
19	TRBJ2-1	TRBD2	TRBV2	TGTGCCAGCAGGGAAATCCTAGCGGGAGGGCCTGGCTCCTACAATGAGCAGTTCTTC	CASREILAGGPGSYNEQFF
15	TRBJ1-4	NA	TRBV29-1	TGCAGCGTTGAAAGGATTGGGGGCTCTTCTGAAAAACTGTTTTTT	CSVERIGGSSEKLFF
13	TRBJ2-3	TRBD2	TRBV7-2	TGTGCCAGCAGGTCCAGCGGGGCGGATACGCAGTATTTT	CASRSSGADTQYF
13	TRBJ2-5	NA	TRBV4-2	TGTGCCAGCAGCCAGGTAGCGGAAGAGACCCAGTACTTC	CASSQVAEETQYF
12	TRBJ1-2	NA	TRBV29-1	TGCAGCGCCCTTGACGGGGGGGGAGGCTACACCTTC	CSALDGGGGYTF
12	TRBJ1-2	TRBD1	TRBV6-5	TGTGCCAGCTGGGACAGGGACTATGGCTACACCTTC	CASWDRDYGYTF
13	TRBJ2-7	NA	TRBV5-6	TGTGCCAGCAGAAGAGCGAATTCCTACGAGCAGTACTTC	CASRRANSYEQYF
15	TRBJ2-7	TRBD1	TRBV5-6	TGTGCCAGCAGCCGTCCCCGGGACAGGGCGAACGAGCAGTACTTC	CASSRPRDRANEQYF
15	TRBJ2-5	NA	TRBV11-3	TGTGCCAGCAGCTCGGGACTCCCGGGGGAAGAGACCCAGTACTTC	CASSSGLPGEETQYF
14	TRBJ1-2	TRBD1	TRBV9	TGTGCCAGCAGCCCCAGACAGGGCGGCTATGGCTACACCTTC	CASSPRQGGYGYTF
18	TRBJ2-1	TRBD2	TRBV5-1	TGCGCCAGCAGCTTGGGACTAGCGGGAGGGCCCGGGTTCAATGAGCAGTTCTTC	CASSLGLAGGPGFNEQFF
14	TRBJ2-1	TRBD1	TRBV5-1	TGCGCCAGCAGCTTGGAAGGGGGCGGTAATGAGCAGTTCTTC	CASSLEGGGNEQFF
16	TRBJ2-1	TRBD2	TRBV9	TGTGCCAGCAGCGTAGTGGCGGGAGAGGGTTACAATGAGCAGTTCTTC	CASSVVAGEGYNEQFF
16	TRBJ1-2	TRBD1	TRBV5-4	TGTGCCAGCAGCTTGGCGGGGACAGGAGGGAGCTATGGCTACACCTTC	CASSLAGTGGSYGYTF
13	TRBJ1-1	TRBD1	TRBV19	TGTGCCAGTAGGACGGACAGGGGGGTTGAAGCTTTCTTT	CASRTDRGVEAFF
18	TRBJ2-7	TRBD2	TRBV18	TGTGCCAGCTCACCACCGACTAGCGGGCTTCCTAGCTCCTACGAGCAGTACTTC	CASSPPTSGLPSSYEQYF
15	TRBJ2-7	TRBD2	TRBV29-1	TGCAGCGTTGCGGATTCGGGGGGGGCGTTGTACGAGCAGTACTTC	CSVADSGGALYEQYF
12	TRBJ2-7	NA	TRBV6-5	TGTGCCAGCAGTTACGGAGGGAACGAGCAGTACTTC	CASSYGGNEQYF